The 24 T cell receptor beta chains reported below all come from one sample, sequenced in a study of naive and memory T cell subsets. Four PCR rounds used nested alpha and beta constant region primers plus the SP2 primer. TCRdb independently ran MiXCR on the 5' RACE reads; one entry per CDR3 protein. Of over 50,000 distinct CDR3 sequences in the sample, about 8.3% were seen once. TCR cDNA received a 3' ligated oligonucleotide that carried a UMI. These receptors originate from a female donor in good health.

This clonotype was picked up a small number of times. The J gene is TRBJ1-5, the V gene TRBV6-1; the match to TRBD1 covers 12 bases. CDR1 and CDR2 (germline): MNHNS, SASEGT. The V gene end was trimmed by 5 bases and the J gene end by 5 bases; junction bases not matched to a gene: 4. This CDR3 spans 15 amino acids. Here the CDR3 DNA reads TGTGCCAGCAGTAGGGACAGGGGGCTTTATCAGCCCCAGCATTTT. This encodes CASSRDRGLYQPQHF.

This chain connects TRBV7-2 to TRBJ2-5, with TRBD1 as a possible D gene (5 bases). Germline V CDR1 and CDR2: SGHTA, FQGNSA. CDR3 size: 14 residues. V gave up 1 base and J gave up 4 bases, with 10 bases separating them. DNA of the CDR3: TGTGCCAGCAGCTTAGTAGCCAGGGCAGAGACCCAGTACTTC. Amino acids: CASSLVARAETQYF.

This clonotype was seen a single time. It may be a read error: a sequence one base away is much more abundant. V usage is TRBV6-2 or TRBV6-3 and J usage is TRBJ2-7, with D tentatively TRBD1 (5 bases). The V gene's germline CDR1 is MNHEY and CDR2 SVGEGT. V was trimmed by 6 bases and J by 4 bases, leaving 16 bases between them. This CDR3 contains 14 residues. The CDR3 here is CASRRSLGQYEQYF. The CDR3 DNA is TGTGCCAGCAGAAGAAGCCTCGGACAATACGAGCAGTACTTC.

This chain links TRBV6-6 with TRBJ2-1; D gene uncertain. Germline V CDR1 and CDR2: MNHNY, SVGAGI (reference sequence). Trimming shortened V by 0 bases and J by 8 bases, and 8 bases separated the two germline ends. The CDR3 consists of 13 residues. The CDR3 spells CASSYSSIDEQFF. DNA for the CDR3: TGTGCCAGCAGTTACTCTTCGATTGATGAGCAGTTCTTC.

This clonotype was seen ten or more times. This sequence joins TRBV5-1 and TRBJ1-1; D uncertain. CDR3 length equals 15 residues. Germline CDR1 is SGHRS and CDR2 is YFSETQ. Trimming removed 5 bases from V and 4 bases from J, with 18 bases in between. The CDR3 loop reads CASREDKPLLTEAFF. CDR3 DNA sequence: TGCGCCAGCAGGGAAGATAAGCCTCTCCTCACTGAAGCTTTCTTT.

There are a few counts of this clonotype. The chain has TRBV5-1 and TRBJ1-1, with 7 bases that match TRBD1. Germline V CDR1 and CDR2: SGHRS, YFSETQ. V dropped 4 bases and J dropped 1; count of bases not matched to a gene: 7. The CDR3 spans 15 residues. The CDR3 sequence: CASSPTAGGNTEAFF. CDR3 nucleotide sequence: TGCGCCAGCAGCCCCACGGCAGGGGGGAACACTGAAGCTTTCTTT.

This clonotype was found many times. CDR3 amino acids: CASSDPRGGAKLDTQYF. In DNA form, the CDR3 reads TGTGCCAGCAGTGACCCACGGGGGGGGGCGAAATTAGATACGCAGTATTTT. The J gene is TRBJ2-3, the V gene TRBV25-1; 8 bases are a match to TRBD2. The V gene's germline CDR1 is MGHDK and CDR2 SYGVNS. Germline trimming cut 3 bases from V and 5 bases from J; bases unmatched to any gene: 13. CDR3 length equals 17 residues. Together with reference TRBV25-1 and TRBJ2-3, the CDR3 gives the full variable domain: EADIYQTPRYLVIGTGKKITLECSQTMGHDKMYWYQQDPGMELHLIHYSYGVNSTEKGDLSSESTVSRIRTEHFPLTLESARPSHTSQYLCASSDPRGGAKLDTQYFGPGTRLTVL.

This clonotype showed up just a few times. CDR3 in DNA: TGTGCCAGCAGTTCCCACAGGAGGTTGGGCACAGATACGCAGTATTTT. Its translation: CASSSHRRLGTDTQYF. The chain couples TRBV27 to TRBJ2-3; D is possibly TRBD1 or TRBD2 (5 bases each). The V gene lost 4 bases and the J gene lost 1 base, with 15 bases spanning the gap. The CDR3 is 16 amino acids. CDR1 is MNHEY, CDR2 SMNVEV, per germline (reference sequence).

This clonotype was found a few times. The CDR3 coding sequence is TGCGCCAGCAGCCAAGTTGGGTTCGACTACACCTTC. Its translation: CASSQVGFDYTF. The V gene is TRBV4-1, the J gene TRBJ1-2, with D hard to call. The V gene lost 1 base and the J gene lost 10 bases, with 10 bases spanning the gap. This CDR3 is 12 amino acids long. CDR1 and CDR2 from the germline V gene are MGHRA and YSYEKL.

This clonotype appeared a few times. The chain has TRBV20-1 and TRBJ1-2, with D uncertain. V gave up 0 bases and J gave up 0 bases, with 11 bases separating them. Germline V CDR1 and CDR2: DFQATT, SNEGSKA (reference sequence). The length of the CDR3 is 15 residues. The CDR3 sequence: CSARDGKGANYGYTF. CDR3 in DNA: TGCAGTGCTAGAGATGGAAAGGGTGCTAACTATGGCTACACCTTC.

Only a few counts were recorded for this clonotype. The chain joins TRBV10-3 to TRBJ1-2; D is possibly TRBD1 (5 bases). The germline V gene has CDR1 ENHRY and CDR2 SYGVKD. Trimming took off 3 bases at V and 8 bases at J, with 19 bases between the two ends. The CDR3 sequence is 15 residues long. The CDR3 is CAISESFLLRGGYTF. The DNA for the CDR3 is TGTGCCATCAGTGAATCTTTCCTTCTCCGGGGGGGCTACACCTTC.

This clonotype was seen many times. The genes are TRBV20-1 and TRBJ1-1; D uncertain. Trimming pared 3 bases from V and 11 bases from J, leaving 19 bases between. Germline-derived CDR1 and CDR2 are DFQATT and SNEGSKA (reference sequence). This CDR3 contains 13 residues. CDR3 residues: CSASEDVYKRAFF. The CDR3 coding sequence is TGCAGTGCTAGCGAGGACGTCTATAAGAGGGCTTTCTTT.

The chain combines TRBV7-3 with TRBJ2-5, with 10 bases aligning to TRBD2. V lost 3 bases to trimming and J lost 4 bases; unmatched junction nucleotides: 2. Germline loops: CDR1 SGHTA, CDR2 FQGTGA. The CDR3 extends over 14 amino acids. CDR3 DNA sequence: TGTGCCAGCAGCTTGTCTAGCGGGGGAGAGACCCAGTACTTC. Translating it yields CASSLSSGGETQYF.

Comments on this clonotype: A much larger clone lies a single base off, so this may be a read error. The chain carries TRBV29-1 and TRBJ1-2; D gene unclear. Germline V gene data show CDR1 as SQVTM and CDR2 as ANQGSEA. This CDR3 has 9 amino acids. V shed 7 bases and J shed 6 bases, with 6 bases lying between them. CDR3 region: CSGDDGYTF. CDR3 sequence (DNA): TGCAGCGGTGACGATGGCTACACCTTC.

The chain employs TRBV7-2 and TRBJ2-7; the D is unclear. The V end was cut by 1 base, the J end by 0 bases, with 10 bases between. The CDR3 extends over 15 amino acids. Per germline, CDR1 SGHTA and CDR2 FQGNSA. CDR3 sequence (DNA): TGTGCCAGCAGCTTAGACGCCACCAGCTCCTACGAGCAGTACTTC. It specifies CASSLDATSSYEQYF. Filled out from reference TRBV7-2 and TRBJ2-7, the complete variable domain reads GAGVSQSPSNKVTEKGKDVELRCDPISGHTALYWYRQSLGQGLEFLIYFQGNSAPDKSGLPSDRFSAERTGGSVSTLTIQRTQQEDSAVYLCASSLDATSSYEQYFGPGTRLTVT.

This clonotype was counted many times. J is TRBJ1-5 and V is TRBV28, with D possibly being TRBD1 (5 bases). Germline V gene data show CDR1 as MDHEN and CDR2 as SYDVKM. Trimming cost V 3 bases and J 2 bases, with 11 bases left between them. This CDR3 has 15 amino acids. The CDR3 DNA is TGTGCCAGCAGTTTGGGGGTATCAGGCAATCAGCCCCAGCATTTT. This codes for CASSLGVSGNQPQHF. Variable domain in full (rest from reference TRBV28 and TRBJ1-5): DVKVTQSSRYLVKRTGEKVFLECVQDMDHENMFWYRQDPGLGLRLIYFSYDVKMKEKGDIPEGYSVSREKKERFSLILESASTNQTSMYLCASSLGVSGNQPQHFGDGTRLSIL.

Turning to this clonotype: A much larger clone differs from this one at a single base, so this may be a read error. The chain uses TRBV29-1 and TRBJ1-5; no reliable D call. The CDR3 length is 13 residues. Germline CDR1 reads SQVTM; CDR2 reads ANQGSEA. V was cut by 4 bases and J by 6 bases, with 13 bases left in between. The CDR3, as DNA: TGCAGCGTTGGGGAGATAACCGGTCAGCCCCAGCATTTT. Encoded protein: CSVGEITGQPQHF.

This clonotype was found many times. This rearrangement joins TRBV5-1 to TRBJ2-7; D unclear. With 0 bases removed from V and 2 bases from J, the gap between germline ends came to 12 bases. The V gene's germline CDR1 is SGHRS and CDR2 YFSETQ. The CDR3 consists of 15 residues. CDR3: CASSLVASVTYEQYF. The CDR3 DNA is TGCGCCAGCAGCTTGGTTGCCAGTGTGACCTACGAGCAGTACTTC.

This clonotype was seen at least ten times. The chain is built from TRBV4-3 and TRBJ1-2; D is unclear. Trimming removed 4 bases at V and 4 bases at J, with 10 bases between. This CDR3 spans 13 amino acids. Germline V gives CDR1 LGHNA, CDR2 YSLEER. The CDR3 coding sequence is TGCGCCAGCAGCCGGAGTACGTTCTATGGCTACACCTTC. Translation gives CASSRSTFYGYTF.

The chain couples TRBV6-1 to TRBJ2-4; no definite D call. The CDR3 covers 12 residues. Trimming shortened V by 1 base and J by 8 bases, and 6 bases separated the two germline ends. Germline-derived CDR1 and CDR2 are MNHNS and SASEGT. The CDR3 region is CASSEGWDIQYF. CDR3 nucleotides: TGTGCCAGCAGTGAAGGCTGGGACATTCAGTACTTC.

This chain joins TRBV7-2 and TRBJ1-4, with D perhaps matching TRBD1 (6 bases). This CDR3 contains 16 residues. Germline V gene sequence: CDR1 SGHTA, CDR2 FQGNSA. Trimming shortened V by 2 bases and J by 5 bases, and 15 bases separated the two germline ends. CDR3: CASSLLEGGRNEKLFF. The DNA of the CDR3 is TGTGCCAGCAGCTTATTAGAGGGGGGGCGGAATGAAAAACTGTTTTTT.

The chain employs TRBV4-2 and TRBJ1-2; 7 bases are shared with TRBD1. CDR1 and CDR2 from the germline V gene are LGHNA and YNFKEQ. V trimming: 4 bases; J trimming: 3 bases; junction bases outside the gene matches: 14. There are 17 residues in the CDR3. In DNA form, the CDR3 reads TGTGCCAGCAGCCCCCGAGACAGGGAGGACCTGGACTATGGCTACACCTTC. It is translated as CASSPRDREDLDYGYTF.

In this sample, this clonotype turned up many times. The chain links TRBV20-1 to TRBJ1-1; D unresolved. The CDR3 is 14 residues long. The germline V and J ends were trimmed by 5 bases and 3 bases, with 16 bases remaining between them. CDR1 and CDR2 from the germline V gene are DFQATT and SNEGSKA (reference sequence). The DNA for the CDR3 is TGCAGTGCTTCGCCCAAGACAACACACACTGAAGCTTTCTTT. It translates to CSASPKTTHTEAFF.

This clonotype was seen more than once but under ten times. The chain carries TRBV28 and TRBJ2-7; D not resolved. Germline V gene data show CDR1 as MDHEN and CDR2 as SYDVKM. The CDR3 is made up of 10 amino acids. Trimming stripped 6 bases from V and 4 bases from J, with 4 bases between. The CDR3 DNA reads as TGTGCCAGCAGCCAGTACGAGCAGTACTTC. This encodes CASSQYEQYF.